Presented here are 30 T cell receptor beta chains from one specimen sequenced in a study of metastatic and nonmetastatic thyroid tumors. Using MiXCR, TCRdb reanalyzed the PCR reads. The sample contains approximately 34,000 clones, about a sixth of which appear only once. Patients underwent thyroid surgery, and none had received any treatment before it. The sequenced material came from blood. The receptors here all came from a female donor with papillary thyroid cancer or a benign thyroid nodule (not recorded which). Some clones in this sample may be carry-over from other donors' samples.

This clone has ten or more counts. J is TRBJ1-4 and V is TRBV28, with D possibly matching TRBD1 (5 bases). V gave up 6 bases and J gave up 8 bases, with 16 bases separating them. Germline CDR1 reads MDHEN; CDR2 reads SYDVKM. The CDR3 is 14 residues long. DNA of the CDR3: TGTGCCAGCAGCGCCGGGACTGAAGAGGAAAAACTGTTTTTT. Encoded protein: CASSAGTEEEKLFF.

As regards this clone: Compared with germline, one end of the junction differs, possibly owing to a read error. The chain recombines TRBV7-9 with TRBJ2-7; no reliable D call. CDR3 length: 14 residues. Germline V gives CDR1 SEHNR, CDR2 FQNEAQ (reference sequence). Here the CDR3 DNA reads TGTGCCAGCAGCTTCGGCGGATCGCCCTACGAGCATTACTTC. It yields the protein CASSFGGSPYEHYF.

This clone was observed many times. CDR3 coding DNA: TGTGCCAGCATCCGGACGGCCCAAGAGACCCAGTACTTC. Translated, it gives CASIRTAQETQYF. The chain carries TRBV2 and TRBJ2-5; D gene ambiguous. Germline CDR1 reads SNHLY; CDR2 reads FYNNEI. V lost 7 bases to trimming and J lost 1 base, with 10 bases between them. The CDR3 sequence is 13 residues long.

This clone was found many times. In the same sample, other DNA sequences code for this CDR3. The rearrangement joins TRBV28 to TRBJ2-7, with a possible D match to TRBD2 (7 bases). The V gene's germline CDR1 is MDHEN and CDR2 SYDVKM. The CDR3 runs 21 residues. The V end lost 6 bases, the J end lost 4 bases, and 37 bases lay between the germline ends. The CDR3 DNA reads TGTGCCAGCAGACACCGTCTCGGGGGGCGTGAGGGCCGGGGCCCTCAATACGAGCAGTACTTC. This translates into CASRHRLGGREGRGPQYEQYF.

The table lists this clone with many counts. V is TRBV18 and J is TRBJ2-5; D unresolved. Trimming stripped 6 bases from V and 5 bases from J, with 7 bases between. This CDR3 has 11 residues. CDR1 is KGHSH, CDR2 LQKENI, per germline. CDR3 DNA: TGTGCCAGCTCGCTCGGGGAGACCCAGTACTTC. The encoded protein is CASSLGETQYF.

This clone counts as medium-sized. CDR3 region: CASKFNMNNYGYTF. In DNA, the CDR3 is TGCGCCAGCAAATTTAATATGAATAACTATGGCTACACCTTC. The gene calls are TRBV5-1 and TRBJ1-2; no clear D gene. Germline V gene lookup returns CDR1 SGHRS and CDR2 YFSETQ. Between the trimmed V and J ends, which lost 6 bases and 1 base, there was a span of 13 bases. The CDR3 is 14 amino acids. Together with reference TRBV5-1 and TRBJ1-2, the CDR3 gives the full variable domain: KAGVTQTPRYLIKTRGQQVTLSCSPISGHRSVSWYQQTPGQGLQFLFEYFSETQRNKGNFPGRFSGRQFSNSRSEMNVSTLELGDSALYLCASKFNMNNYGYTFGSGTRLTVV.

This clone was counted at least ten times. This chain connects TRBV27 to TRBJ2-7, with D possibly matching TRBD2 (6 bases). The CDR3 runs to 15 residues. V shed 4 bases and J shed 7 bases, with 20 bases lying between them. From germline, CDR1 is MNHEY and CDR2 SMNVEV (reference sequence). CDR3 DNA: TGTGCCAGCAGTTCGCCAAGGAGGGTAGGGCTAGAGCAGTACTTC. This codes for CASSSPRRVGLEQYF.

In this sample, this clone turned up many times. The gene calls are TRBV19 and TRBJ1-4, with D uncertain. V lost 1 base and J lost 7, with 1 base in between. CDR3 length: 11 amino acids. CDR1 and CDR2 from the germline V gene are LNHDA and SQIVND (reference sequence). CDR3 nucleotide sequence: TGTGCCAGTAGTATAGCTGAAAAACTGTTTTTT. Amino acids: CASSIAEKLFF.

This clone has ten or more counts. The CDR3 nucleotides read TGCAGTGCTAGAGATAGAGGAAACCCCTACGAGCAGTACTTC. This codes for CSARDRGNPYEQYF. V and J are TRBV20-1 and TRBJ2-7; no clear D gene. This CDR3 region has 14 residues. The V end was cut by 0 bases, the J end by 2 bases, with 11 bases between. Germline assignment: CDR1 DFQATT and CDR2 SNEGSKA (reference sequence).

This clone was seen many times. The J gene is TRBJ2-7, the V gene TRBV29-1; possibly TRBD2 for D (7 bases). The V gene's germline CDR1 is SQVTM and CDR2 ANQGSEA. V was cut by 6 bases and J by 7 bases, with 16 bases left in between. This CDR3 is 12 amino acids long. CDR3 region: CSVMGGGWEQYF. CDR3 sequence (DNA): TGCAGCGTCATGGGGGGGGGCTGGGAGCAGTACTTC.

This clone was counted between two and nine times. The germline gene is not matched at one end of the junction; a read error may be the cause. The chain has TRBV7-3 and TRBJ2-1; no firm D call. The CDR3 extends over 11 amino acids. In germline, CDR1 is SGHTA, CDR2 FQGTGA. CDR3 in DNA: TGTGCCAGCGGCTTCCCGGCTGATCAGTTCTTC. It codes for CASGFPADQFF.

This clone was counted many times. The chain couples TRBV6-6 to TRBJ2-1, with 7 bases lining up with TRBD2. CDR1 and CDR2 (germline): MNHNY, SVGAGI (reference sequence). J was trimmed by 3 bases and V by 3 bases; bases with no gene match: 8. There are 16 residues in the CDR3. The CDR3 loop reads CASSYSWASGYNEQFF. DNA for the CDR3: TGTGCCAGCAGTTATTCATGGGCTAGCGGCTACAATGAGCAGTTCTTC.

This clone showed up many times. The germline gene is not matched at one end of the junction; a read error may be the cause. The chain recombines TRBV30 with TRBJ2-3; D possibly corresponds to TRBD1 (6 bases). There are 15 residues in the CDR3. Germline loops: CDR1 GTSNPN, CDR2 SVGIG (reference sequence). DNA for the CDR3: TGTGCCTGGACCAAAGGGGGACATAGCACAGATACGCGGTATTTT. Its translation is CAWTKGGHSTDTRYF.

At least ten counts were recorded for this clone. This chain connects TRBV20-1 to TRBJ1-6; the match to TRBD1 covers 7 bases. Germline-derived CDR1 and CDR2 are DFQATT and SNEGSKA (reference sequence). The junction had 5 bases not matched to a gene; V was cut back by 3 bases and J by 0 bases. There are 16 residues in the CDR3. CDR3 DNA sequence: TGCAGTGCTAGTGTAGGGGGCAGCTCCTATAATTCACCCCTCCACTTT. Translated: CSASVGGSSYNSPLHF.

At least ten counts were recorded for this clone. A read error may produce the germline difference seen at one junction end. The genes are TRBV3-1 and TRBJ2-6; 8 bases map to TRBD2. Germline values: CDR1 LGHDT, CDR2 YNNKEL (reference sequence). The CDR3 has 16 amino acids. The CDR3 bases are TGTGCCAGCAGCCAGCGGGGGGCGGCTGGGGCCAACGTCCTGATTTTC. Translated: CASSQRGAAGANVLIF.

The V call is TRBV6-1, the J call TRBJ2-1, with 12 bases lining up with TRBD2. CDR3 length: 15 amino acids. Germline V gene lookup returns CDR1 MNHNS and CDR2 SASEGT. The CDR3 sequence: CASGLAGGAYNEQFF. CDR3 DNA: TGTGCAAGCGGTCTAGCGGGAGGGGCCTACAATGAGCAGTTCTTC.

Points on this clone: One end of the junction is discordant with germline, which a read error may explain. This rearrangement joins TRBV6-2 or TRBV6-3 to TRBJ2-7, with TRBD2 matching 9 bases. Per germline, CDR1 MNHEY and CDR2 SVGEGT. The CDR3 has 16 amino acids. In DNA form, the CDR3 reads TGCGCCAGCAGTTACACCAGAGGTAGCGGGGGTTACGAGCAGTACTTC. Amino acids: CASSYTRGSGGYEQYF.

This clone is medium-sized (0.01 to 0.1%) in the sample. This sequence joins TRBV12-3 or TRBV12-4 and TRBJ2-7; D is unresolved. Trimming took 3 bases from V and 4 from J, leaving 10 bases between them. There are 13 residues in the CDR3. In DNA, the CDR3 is TGTGCCAGCAGTTTTGGGCTACCGTACGAGCAGTACTTC. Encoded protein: CASSFGLPYEQYF.

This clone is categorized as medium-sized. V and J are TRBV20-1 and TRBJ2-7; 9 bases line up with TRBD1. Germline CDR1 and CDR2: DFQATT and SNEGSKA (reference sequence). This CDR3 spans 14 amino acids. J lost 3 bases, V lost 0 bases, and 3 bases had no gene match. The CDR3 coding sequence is TGCAGTGCTAGAGATGGGGACAGGGACTACGAGCAGTACTTC. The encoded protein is CSARDGDRDYEQYF.

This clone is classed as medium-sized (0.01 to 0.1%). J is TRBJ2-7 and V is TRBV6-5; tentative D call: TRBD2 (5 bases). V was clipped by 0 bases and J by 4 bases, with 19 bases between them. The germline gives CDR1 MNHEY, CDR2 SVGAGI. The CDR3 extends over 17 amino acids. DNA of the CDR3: TGTGCCAGCAGTTACTCGAGTAAGGGCAGCGGATCGTACGAGCAGTACTTC. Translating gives CASSYSSKGSGSYEQYF.

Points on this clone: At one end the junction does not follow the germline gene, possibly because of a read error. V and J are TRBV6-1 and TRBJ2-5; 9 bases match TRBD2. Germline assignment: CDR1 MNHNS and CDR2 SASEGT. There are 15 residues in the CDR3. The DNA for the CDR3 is TGTGCCATCAGTCTGGAAGCGGGAGGTGCAGAGACCCAGTACTTC. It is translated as CAISLEAGGAETQYF.

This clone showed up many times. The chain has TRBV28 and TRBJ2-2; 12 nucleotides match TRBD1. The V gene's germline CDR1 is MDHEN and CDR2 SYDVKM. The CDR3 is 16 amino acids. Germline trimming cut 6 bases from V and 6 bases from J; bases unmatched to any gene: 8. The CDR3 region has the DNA TGTGCCAGCAGCTCCCTCGGGACAGGGGGCTCCGGGGAGCTGTTTTTT. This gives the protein CASSSLGTGGSGELFF. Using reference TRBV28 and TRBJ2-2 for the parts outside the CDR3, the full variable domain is DVKVTQSSRYLVKRTGEKVFLECVQDMDHENMFWYRQDPGLGLRLIYFSYDVKMKEKGDIPEGYSVSREKKERFSLILESASTNQTSMYLCASSSLGTGGSGELFFGEGSRLTVL.

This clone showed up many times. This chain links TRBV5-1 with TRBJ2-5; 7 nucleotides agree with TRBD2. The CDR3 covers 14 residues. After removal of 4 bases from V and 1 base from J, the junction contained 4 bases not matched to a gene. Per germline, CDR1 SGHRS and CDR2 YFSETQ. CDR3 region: CASSISGFQETQYF. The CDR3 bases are TGCGCCAGCAGCATTAGCGGGTTCCAAGAGACCCAGTACTTC.

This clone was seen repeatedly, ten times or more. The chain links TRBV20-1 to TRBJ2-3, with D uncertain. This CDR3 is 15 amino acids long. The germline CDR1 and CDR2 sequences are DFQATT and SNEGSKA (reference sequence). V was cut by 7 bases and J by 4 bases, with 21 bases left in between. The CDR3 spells CSVRSGDPPADTQYF. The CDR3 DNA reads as TGCAGTGTCAGGTCAGGAGACCCACCGGCAGATACGCAGTATTTT.

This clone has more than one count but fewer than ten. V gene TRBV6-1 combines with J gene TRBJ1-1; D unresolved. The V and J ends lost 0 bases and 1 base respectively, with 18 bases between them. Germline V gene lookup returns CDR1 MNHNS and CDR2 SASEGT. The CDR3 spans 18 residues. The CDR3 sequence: CASSEASSEERWNTEAFF. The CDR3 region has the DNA TGTGCCAGCAGTGAAGCATCGTCCGAGGAAAGATGGAACACTGAAGCTTTCTTT.

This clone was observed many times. This CDR3 reads CASSRTWDRGRVGDTQYF. The CDR3 nucleotides read TGCGCCAGCAGCCGAACGTGGGACAGGGGAAGGGTCGGAGATACGCAGTATTTT. J is TRBJ2-3 and V is TRBV5-1, with 10 positions matching TRBD1. CDR3 length: 18 amino acids. Per germline, CDR1 SGHRS and CDR2 YFSETQ. The ends lost 4 bases at V and 5 bases at J; junction bases unmatched: 16. Drawing the rest from reference TRBV5-1 and TRBJ2-3, the complete variable domain is KAGVTQTPRYLIKTRGQQVTLSCSPISGHRSVSWYQQTPGQGLQFLFEYFSETQRNKGNFPGRFSGRQFSNSRSEMNVSTLELGDSALYLCASSRTWDRGRVGDTQYFGPGTRLTVL.

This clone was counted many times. CDR3 sequence: CASSFLSEQYF. The CDR3 DNA reads TGTGCCAGCAGTTTCTTAAGCGAGCAGTACTTC. The gene calls are TRBV28 and TRBJ2-7, with D hard to call. The CDR3 extends over 11 amino acids. Germline CDR1 reads MDHEN; CDR2 reads SYDVKM. Deletions cut 3 bases from V and 6 bases from J, with 6 bases between.

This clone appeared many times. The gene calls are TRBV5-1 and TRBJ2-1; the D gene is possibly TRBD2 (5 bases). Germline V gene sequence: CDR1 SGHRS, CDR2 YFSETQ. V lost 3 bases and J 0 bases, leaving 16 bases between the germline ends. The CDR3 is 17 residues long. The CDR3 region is CASSSPIAPHSYNEQFF. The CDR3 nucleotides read TGCGCCAGCAGCTCCCCCATAGCGCCACACTCCTACAATGAGCAGTTCTTC.

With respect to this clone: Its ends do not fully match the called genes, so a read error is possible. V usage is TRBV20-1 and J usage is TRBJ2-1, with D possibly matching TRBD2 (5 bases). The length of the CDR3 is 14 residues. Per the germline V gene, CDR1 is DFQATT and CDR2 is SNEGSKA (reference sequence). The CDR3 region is CRASWLDSYNEQFF. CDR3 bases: TGCCGTGCTAGCTGGCTAGACTCCTACAATGAGCAGTTCTTC.

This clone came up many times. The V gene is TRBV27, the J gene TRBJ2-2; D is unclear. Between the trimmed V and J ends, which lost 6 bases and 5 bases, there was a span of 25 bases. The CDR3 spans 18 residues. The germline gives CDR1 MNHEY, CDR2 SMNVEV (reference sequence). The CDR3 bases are TGTGCCAGCAGGAACCCGCCTACTATACCGTCATGGACCGGGGAGCTGTTTTTT. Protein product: CASRNPPTIPSWTGELFF.